This is a list of T cell receptor beta chains from one sample in a study of cytomegalovirus exposure and HLA in healthy donors. This table comes from immunoSEQ multiplex PCR, and its TCRdb copy is limited to in-frame clones, with some not included. The repertoire holds 95,000 to 150,000 clones, roughly 80% seen once, with about 10% in the top ten. Sequenced input: PBMCs. The source is a female donor in good health and CMV-seropositive. Each CDR3 is given with its conserved first and last residue.

V,CDR3
TRBV5-6,CASSLGAQETQYF
TRBV5-1,CASSTGQGGSYGYTF
TRBV5-6,CASSWNTGTGVGTQYF
TRBV7-3,CASSLRRGGWGETQYF
TRBV30,CAWSHREHQPQHF
TRBV7-9,CASSSQGTNQPQHF
TRBV9,CASSVADRGVDGYTF
TRBV7-6,CASSVGGAGTEAFF
TRBV5-1,CASRFGDSNQPQHF
TRBV9,CASSVGPRGYEQYF
TRBV2,CASRQDRVGANVLTF
TRBV19,CASSPDRGGTYEQYF
TRBV6-6,CASRSGGGASSYEQYF
TRBV7-9,CASSLGGQVSYEQYF
TRBV29-1,CSVGTSAGVGGYTF
TRBV18,CASSPTGPPSYEQYF
TRBV30,CAWTVGPVTEAFF
TRBV29-1,CSVSRGARTDTQYF
TRBV6-6,CASSPRDVYGYTF
TRBV27,CASSLSPFRPPNEQFF
TRBV6-6,CASSYSMASPLHF
TRBV12-5,CASGLTPGVETQYF
TRBV28,CASRLTENYGYTF
TRBV6-5,CASSSQGIEQYF
TRBV30,CAWDRLNYGYTF
TRBV2,CASSIQMNTEAFF
TRBV5-8,CASSQLREKLFF
TRBV5-1,CASSLGGILVEEQYF
TRBV7-3,CASSLWAQGVDTGELFF
TRBV9,CASSVAPGGAYEQYF
TRBV7-3,CASSLYAPGQGALGYTF
TRBV6-5,CASSRVGDEQYF
TRBV27,CASRPQGLNQPQHF
TRBV18,CASSPGLAGGYEQYF
TRBV11-1,CASSPKPSRPSHGNQPQHF
TRBV4-2,CASSQRSSGGAETQYF
TRBV19,CASSTSPGQGSPLHF
TRBV5-1,CASSLGSSGGYNEQFF
TRBV6-5,CASSTRTGRETQYF
TRBV10-1,CASLLVPGQTPQEQYF
TRBV5-1,CASSLTDRESTDTQYF
TRBV27,CASSGQGAGELFF
TRBV5-1,CASSLVAQDLANSPLHF
TRBV7-2,CASSLARGARYEQYF
TRBV6-6,CASSRTSRDEQYF
TRBV4-1,CASSQQGQGADTQYF
TRBV2,CATTPHLQGTDTQYF
TRBV2,CASREAGGVTDTQYF
TRBV13,CASSSGQGLREQYF
TRBV28,CASSTGQYGYTF
TRBV6-1,CASSEVQAGSYEQYF
TRBV10-2,CASSDRDRGQPQHF
TRBV28,CASIGTDYGYTF
TRBV7-9,CASSLSAGGKGSPLHF
TRBV7-6,CASSLQGGYEQYF
TRBV19,CASSIGGTGSYGYTF
TRBV7-7,CASSFDRNNEQFF
TRBV5-4,CASSLYRGATNEKLFF
TRBV7-2,CASSLVWGLDTQYF